This T cell receptor beta chain was profiled in a study of T cell responses to AZD1222 COVID-19 vaccine. Study-level findings and limits: Repertoires in all cases were sampled only once the peak T cell response had passed. Along spike, vaccine-associated CD4 TCRs were found throughout, with dominance at 160-218 and 743-854. Mostly white British, mostly female donors; authors suggested clonal diversity may be underestimated. Two doses of AZD1222 preceded a rise in Spike-specific TCR breadth and depth.

Germline V CDR1 and CDR2: PRHDT, FYEKMQ (reference sequence). The CDR3 sequence is 14 residues long. Between the trimmed V and J ends, which lost 5 bases and 3 bases, there was a span of 14 bases. The method was immunoSEQ multiplex PCR; TCRdb's version includes in-frame clones alone and lacks a portion of them. The table records 44,000 or so clones, about 80% of them present only once. As regards this clone: What it binds is unknown.

The chain has TRBV13 and TRBJ2-7, with a possible D match to TRBD1 (6 bases). The starting material was peripheral blood, obtained 28 days after the second dose of the MenACWY control vaccine. This receptor was identified in an adult who received the MenACWY meningococcal vaccine as a control. The CDR3 sequence is CASSPEGQRYEQYF. As DNA, the CDR3 is TGTGCCAGCAGCCCCGAAGGACAGCGCTACGAGCAGTACTTC.